Following are 9 T cell receptor beta chains from one sample sequenced in a study of T cells after somatic rescue of genetic block. The assay was immunoSEQ multiplex PCR, and TCRdb's table has in-frame clones only and misses some. The repertoire holds around 50,000 clones, with approximately 96% as singletons. Sequencing used peripheral blood mononuclear cells (PBMCs). These receptors all come from a child in the first two years of life.

The V and J genes are TRBV14 and TRBJ1-1; a weak D match, TRBD1 (5 bases). There are 15 residues in the CDR3. The V gene lost 4 bases and the J gene lost 1 base, with 13 bases spanning the gap. The germline CDR1 and CDR2 sequences are SGHDN and FVKESK. The CDR3 DNA is TGTGCCAGCAGCCGTTCCAGGGTGAGGAACACTGAAGCTTTCTTT. It codes for CASSRSRVRNTEAFF. The variable domain in full, completed from reference TRBV14 and TRBJ1-1, reads EAGVTQFPSHSVIEKGQTVTLRCDPISGHDNLYWYRRVMGKEIKFLLHFVKESKQDESGMPNNRFLAERTGGTYSTLKVQPAELEDSGVYFCASSRSRVRNTEAFFGQGTRLTVV.

This rearrangement joins TRBV4-2 to TRBJ2-1; D not certain. The CDR3 sequence is 14 residues long. Germline V gene lookup returns CDR1 LGHNA and CDR2 YNFKEQ. The germline V and J ends were trimmed by 0 bases and 7 bases, with 10 bases remaining between them. In DNA form, the CDR3 reads TGTGCCAGCAGCCAAGATATAACAAAGAATGAGCAGTTCTTC. It yields the protein CASSQDITKNEQFF.

The chain employs TRBV19 and TRBJ2-5, with 7 bases fitting TRBD1. V trimming: 3 bases; J trimming: 2 bases; junction bases outside the gene matches: 15. The CDR3 has 18 residues. Germline loops: CDR1 LNHDA, CDR2 SQIVND (reference sequence). DNA of the CDR3: TGTGCCAGTAGTATCCTTCCTACGACAGGGAGTCCTCAAGAGACCCAGTACTTC. This gives the protein CASSILPTTGSPQETQYF.

V usage is TRBV7-2 and J usage is TRBJ2-7, with 12 bases lining up with TRBD1. In germline, CDR1 is SGHTA, CDR2 FQGNSA. The V segment lost 5 bases and the J segment 4 bases; nucleotides outside the gene matches: 3. This CDR3 comprises 14 residues. CDR3 DNA: TGTGCCAGCAGCGGGGACAGGGGGCGTTACGAGCAGTACTTC. It codes for CASSGDRGRYEQYF.

This sequence joins TRBV6-6 and TRBJ2-3; D gene ambiguous. CDR1 and CDR2 (germline): MNHNY, SVGAGI (reference sequence). The CDR3 length is 16 residues. The V end was cut by 5 bases, the J end by 0 bases, with 15 bases between. CDR3 sequence (DNA): TGTGCCAGCAGTGCCCTCGTTGCCTCTAGCACAGATACGCAGTATTTT. Residues: CASSALVASSTDTQYF.

The chain is built from TRBV6-1 and TRBJ1-5; tentative D call: TRBD1 (5 bases). The germline V gene has CDR1 MNHNS and CDR2 SASEGT. The CDR3 consists of 14 residues. Trimming cost V 7 bases and J 0 bases, with 10 bases left between them. CDR3 nucleotide sequence: TGTGCCAGCATGGGGCAATATAGCAATCAGCCCCAGCATTTT. It yields the protein CASMGQYSNQPQHF.

V gene TRBV9 combines with J gene TRBJ2-7, with D possibly being TRBD2 (6 bases). Germline V lookup: CDR1 SGDLS, CDR2 YYNGEE. Trimming cost V 7 bases and J 0 bases, with 14 bases left between them. The CDR3 totals 14 residues. The CDR3 protein is CASPEGGSSYEQYF. The CDR3 nucleotides read TGTGCCAGCCCGGAGGGAGGTAGCTCCTACGAGCAGTACTTC.

This rearrangement joins TRBV9 to TRBJ2-7; D possibly corresponds to TRBD2 (6 bases). Germline CDR1 reads SGDLS; CDR2 reads YYNGEE. V was trimmed by 0 bases and J by 0 bases, leaving 7 bases between them. CDR3 length: 14 residues. This chain's CDR3 is CASSVGTNSYEQYF. The CDR3 nucleotides are TGTGCCAGCAGCGTAGGGACTAACTCCTACGAGCAGTACTTC.

The genes are TRBV2 and TRBJ2-4; no firm D call. From germline, CDR1 is SNHLY and CDR2 FYNNEI. This CDR3 is 15 amino acids long. Trimming stripped 0 bases from V and 0 bases from J, with 6 bases between. The CDR3 nucleotides are TGTGCCAGCAGTGAAGCGTCGATAGCCAAAAACATTCAGTACTTC. It translates to CASSEASIAKNIQYF. The complete variable domain, with remaining parts taken from reference TRBV2 and TRBJ2-4, reads EPEVTQTPSHQVTQMGQEVILRCVPISNHLYFYWYRQILGQKVEFLVSFYNNEISEKSEIFDDQFSVERPDGSNFTLKIRSTKLEDSAMYFCASSEASIAKNIQYFGAGTRLSVL.